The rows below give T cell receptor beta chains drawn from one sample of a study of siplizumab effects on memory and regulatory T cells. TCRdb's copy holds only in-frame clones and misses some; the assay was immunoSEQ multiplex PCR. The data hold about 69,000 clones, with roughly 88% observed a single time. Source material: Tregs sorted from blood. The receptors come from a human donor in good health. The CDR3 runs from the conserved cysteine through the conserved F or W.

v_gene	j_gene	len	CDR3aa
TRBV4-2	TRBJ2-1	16	CASSQRTSLTNNEQFF
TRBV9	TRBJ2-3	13	CASSSVGTDTQYF
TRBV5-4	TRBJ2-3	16	CASRLPGQGSTDTQYF
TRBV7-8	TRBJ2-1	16	CASSSTGASGRAEQFF
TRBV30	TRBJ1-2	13	CAKRMGPSDGYTF
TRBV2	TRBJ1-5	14	CASSEQGAGQPQHF
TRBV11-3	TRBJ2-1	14	CASSSGERYNEQFF
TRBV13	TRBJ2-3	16	CASSLVGGPVTDTQYF
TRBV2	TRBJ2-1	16	CASSERKTSGRNEQFF
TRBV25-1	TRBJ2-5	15	CASSEPGHLEETQYF
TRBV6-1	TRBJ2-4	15	CASSELGNGGTKEYF
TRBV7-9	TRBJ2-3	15	CASSPQGQSTDTQYF
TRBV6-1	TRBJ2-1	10	CASSGYEQFF
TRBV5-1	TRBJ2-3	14	CASSRSGSPQTQYF
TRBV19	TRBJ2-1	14	CASSMRTPYNEQFF
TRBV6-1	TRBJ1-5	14	CASSRTVRYHPQHF
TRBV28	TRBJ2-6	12	CASSSPWNVLTF
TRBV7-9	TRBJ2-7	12	CASSLAGTEQYF
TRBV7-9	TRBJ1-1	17	CASSLAGTAGAMNEAFF
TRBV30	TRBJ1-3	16	CAWSPEGGGSGNTIYF
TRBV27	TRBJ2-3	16	CASSLLAGVFVDTQYF
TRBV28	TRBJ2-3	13	CASSHSSTDTQYF
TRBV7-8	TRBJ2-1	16	CASSSGQRSSYNEQFF
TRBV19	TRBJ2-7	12	CASSIGGYEQYF
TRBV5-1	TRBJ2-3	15	CASSLGDRGADTQYF
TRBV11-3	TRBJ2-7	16	CASSLDLGSRGYEQYF
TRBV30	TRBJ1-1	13	CAWSRRKNTEAFF
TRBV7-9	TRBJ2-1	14	CASSRTDSRFEQFF
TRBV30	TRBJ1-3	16	CAWSVPRSSTGNTIYF
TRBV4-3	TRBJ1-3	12	CASSQLGAQLYF
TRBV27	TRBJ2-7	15	CASSPLAGGSYEQYF
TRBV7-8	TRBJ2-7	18	CASTLSFIGTSDSYEQYF